This passage covers 18 T cell receptor beta chains from one sample sequenced in a study of post-analysis software for immune sequencing data. Study-level results: Five TRBV segments were significantly more frequent in patients than in controls. TRBV5-6, TRBV5-1 and TRBV20-1 were among these segments.

Unique molecular identifiers were carried by the TCR beta cDNA libraries. TCRdb processed the PCR reads anew with MiXCR; each CDR3 protein has one entry. Of approximately 630,000 distinct CDR3 sequences in the sample, over 45% are singletons; the top ten hold around 11%. What these receptors recognize is not known. Sequenced input: blood. The source of these receptors is a girl aged 2 to 9 with multiple sclerosis.

This clonotype was counted between two and nine times. This chain connects TRBV6-6 to TRBJ1-2, with D possibly matching TRBD1 (5 bases). Per the germline V gene, CDR1 is MNHNY and CDR2 is SVGAGI (reference sequence). The V end was cut by 0 bases, the J end by 4 bases, with 9 bases between. The CDR3 length is 14 residues. The CDR3 DNA reads as TGTGCCAGCAGTTACTCAGCAGGGATCTATGGCTACACCTTC. Its translation: CASSYSAGIYGYTF.

The chain couples TRBV20-1 to TRBJ2-6; D is perhaps TRBD1 (5 bases). CDR1 and CDR2 from the germline V gene are DFQATT and SNEGSKA (reference sequence). V was pared by 6 bases and J by 4 bases, with 13 bases between. The CDR3 is 14 amino acids. CDR3 protein: CSAIFPGGANVLTF. CDR3 bases: TGCAGTGCAATCTTCCCAGGGGGGGCCAACGTCCTGACTTTC.

In this sample, this clonotype turned up a few times. The chain combines TRBV24-1 with TRBJ2-1; TRBD1 agrees at 9 bases. V lost 3 bases and J lost 6; bases outside the gene matches: 5. The CDR3 sequence is 15 residues long. Germline lookup yields CDR1 KGHDR and CDR2 SFDVKD. CDR3: CATSDPGTGINEQFF. The CDR3 DNA follows: TGTGCCACCAGTGATCCCGGGACAGGGATCAATGAGCAGTTCTTC.

This clonotype was observed a few times. The chain employs TRBV7-2 and TRBJ1-2; 7 bases agree with TRBD1. The CDR3 loop spans 14 amino acids. Germline CDR1 SGHTA, CDR2 FQGNSA. V lost 4 bases to trimming and J lost 7 bases; unmatched junction nucleotides: 9. This CDR3 reads CASSSPTQGGGYTF. CDR3 in DNA: TGTGCCAGCAGCTCTCCAACGCAGGGGGGTGGCTACACCTTC.

V and J are TRBV6-1 and TRBJ2-4, with TRBD1 matching 11 bases. The CDR3 totals 15 residues. Germline values: CDR1 MNHNS, CDR2 SASEGT. The V and J ends lost 3 bases and 6 bases, in that order; junction bases with no gene match: 4. The CDR3 sequence: CASSEGTGGGNIQYF. CDR3 DNA sequence: TGTGCCAGCAGTGAGGGGACAGGGGGAGGAAACATTCAGTACTTC.

This chain connects TRBV24-1 to TRBJ1-2; 9 bases map to TRBD1. This CDR3 is built from 15 residues. The germline gives CDR1 KGHDR, CDR2 SFDVKD. The junction had 6 bases not matched to a gene; V was cut back by 7 bases and J by 1 base. CDR3 DNA sequence: TGTGCCACCAGCGGCCGGGACAGGGTTAACTATGGCTACACCTTC. Translation gives CATSGRDRVNYGYTF.

This rearrangement joins TRBV7-2 to TRBJ2-5; D gene unclear. Germline-derived CDR1 and CDR2 are SGHTA and FQGNSA. Trimming cost V 1 base and J 5 bases, with 14 bases left between them. This CDR3 region has 15 residues. In DNA form, the CDR3 reads TGTGCCAGCAGCTTAGGGATGGCTGTCCGGGAGACCCAGTACTTC. Translated, it gives CASSLGMAVRETQYF.

The V gene is TRBV10-3, the J gene TRBJ2-7, with D perhaps TRBD2 (5 bases). The CDR3 has 12 amino acids. Trimming removed 0 bases from V and 6 bases from J, with 6 bases in between. Germline loops: CDR1 ENHRY, CDR2 SYGVKD. The CDR3 protein is CAISESAGEQYF. CDR3 coding DNA: TGTGCCATCAGTGAGTCTGCGGGCGAGCAGTACTTC.

The chain recombines TRBV29-1 with TRBJ2-1, with 8 nucleotides matching TRBD1. The CDR3 length is 14 residues. Germline loops: CDR1 SQVTM, CDR2 ANQGSEA. Germline trimming cut 0 bases from V and 8 bases from J; bases unmatched to any gene: 6. CDR3 residues: CSVEDLDRDYEQFF. The CDR3 region has the DNA TGCAGCGTTGAAGATCTGGACAGGGATTATGAGCAGTTCTTC.

This clonotype was seen once. This chain links TRBV2 with TRBJ1-6, with D maybe TRBD1 (5 bases). The germline V and J ends were trimmed by 4 bases and 7 bases, with 14 bases remaining between them. This CDR3 spans 15 amino acids. The germline gives CDR1 SNHLY, CDR2 FYNNEI. CDR3 loop: CASSGTPLGNSPLHF. The CDR3 DNA is TGTGCCAGCAGTGGGACACCCCTGGGGAATTCACCCCTCCACTTT.

The chain recombines TRBV20-1 with TRBJ2-1; the D gene is possibly TRBD2 (6 bases). The germline V gene encodes CDR1 DFQATT and CDR2 SNEGSKA (reference sequence). The CDR3 has 15 amino acids. V was clipped by 7 bases and J by 8 bases, with 24 bases between them. The chain's CDR3 is CSVQQPGLAAHEQFF. DNA of the CDR3: TGCAGTGTTCAACAACCGGGACTTGCCGCTCATGAGCAGTTCTTC.

This clonotype was found a few times. The V call is TRBV7-2, the J call TRBJ2-5; D remains ambiguous. Germline CDR1 and CDR2: SGHTA and FQGNSA. The CDR3 is 11 residues long. The V and J ends lost 7 bases and 5 bases respectively, with 8 bases between them. In DNA, the CDR3 is TGTGCCAGCATCCAAAGGGAGACCCAGTACTTC. Translation: CASIQRETQYF.

This clonotype was observed a handful of times. Here the CDR3 reads CSLRGARPAAETQYF. The CDR3 nucleotides read TGCAGTTTAAGGGGTGCCCGACCAGCCGCCGAGACCCAGTACTTC. V gene TRBV29-1 combines with J gene TRBJ2-5; D may be TRBD1 (5 bases). The germline gives CDR1 SQVTM, CDR2 ANQGSEA. The CDR3 totals 15 residues. The whole variable domain, filled in from reference TRBV29-1 and TRBJ2-5, reads SAVISQKPSRDICQRGTSLTIQCQVDSQVTMMFWYRQQPGQSLTLIATANQGSEATYESGFVIDKFPISRPNLTFSTLTVSNMSPEDSSIYLCSLRGARPAAETQYFGPGTRLLVL.

The chain is built from TRBV29-1 and TRBJ2-7, with 11 positions matching TRBD2. Trimming cost V 7 bases and J 6 bases; bases outside gene matches: 8. The CDR3 sequence is 13 residues long. In germline, CDR1 is SQVTM, CDR2 ANQGSEA. CDR3 in amino acids: CSGSSGRPSEQYF. CDR3 in DNA: TGCAGCGGGTCTAGCGGGAGGCCCTCCGAGCAGTACTTC.

This chain links TRBV5-1 with TRBJ2-1, with D perhaps assigned TRBD1 or TRBD2 (6 bases each). In germline, CDR1 is SGHRS, CDR2 YFSETQ. CDR3 size: 15 residues. The V end lost 0 bases, the J end lost 9 bases, and 16 bases lay between the germline ends. The CDR3 coding sequence is TGCGCCAGCAGCTTGGTAGAGGGGGGAAGGAGTGAGCAGTTCTTC. Protein: CASSLVEGGRSEQFF.

The rearrangement links TRBV19 to TRBJ2-1, with D perhaps matching TRBD2 (6 bases). Germline V CDR1 and CDR2: LNHDA, SQIVND (reference sequence). The CDR3 loop spans 15 amino acids. The V and J ends lost 4 bases and 3 bases respectively, with 13 bases between them. CDR3 region: CASSKGRGDYNEQFF. In DNA form, the CDR3 reads TGTGCCAGTAGTAAGGGGCGGGGAGACTACAATGAGCAGTTCTTC.

CDR3: CASSLGSPGSTEAFF. CDR3 in DNA: TGTGCCAGCAGTTTGGGTTCCCCGGGGAGCACTGAAGCTTTCTTT. This sequence joins TRBV27 and TRBJ1-1; no reliable D call. CDR1 is MNHEY, CDR2 SMNVEV, per germline (reference sequence). The CDR3 contains 15 residues. V shed 3 bases and J shed 4 bases, with 15 bases lying between them.

The chain links TRBV9 to TRBJ1-2; D not resolved. The CDR3 totals 14 residues. CDR1 SGDLS and CDR2 YYNGEE come from the germline V gene. V lost 0 bases to trimming and J lost 2 bases, with 8 bases between them. The CDR3 DNA follows: TGTGCCAGCAGCGTAGGAGTGACCAACTATGGCTACACCTTC. As protein: CASSVGVTNYGYTF.